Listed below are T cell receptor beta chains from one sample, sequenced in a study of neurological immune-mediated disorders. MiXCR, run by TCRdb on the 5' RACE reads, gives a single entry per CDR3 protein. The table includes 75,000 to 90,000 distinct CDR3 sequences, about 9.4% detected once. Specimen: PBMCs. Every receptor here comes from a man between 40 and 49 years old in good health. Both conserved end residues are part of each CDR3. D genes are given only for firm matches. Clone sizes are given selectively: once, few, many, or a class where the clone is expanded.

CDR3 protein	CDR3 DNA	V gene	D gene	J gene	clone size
CASSPGTAYTDTQYF	TGCGCCAGCAGCCCCGGGACAGCCTATACAGATACGCAGTATTTT	TRBV5-1	TRBD1	TRBJ2-3	few
CASSFEGSNTGELFF	TGTGCCAGCAGCTTCGAGGGGTCTAACACCGGGGAGCTGTTTTTT	TRBV5-6	.	TRBJ2-2	many
CAWSETHSFFHF	TGTGCCTGGAGCGAGACCCACTCTTTCTTCCACTTT	TRBV30	.	TRBJ1-6	many
CASSLDGTGLDEQFF	TGTGCCAGCAGCTTGGATGGGACAGGGCTAGATGAGCAGTTCTTC	TRBV5-5	TRBD1	TRBJ2-1	many
CASSSPVLAESQETQYF	TGTGCCAGCAGCTCTCCAGTACTAGCTGAGAGTCAAGAGACCCAGTACTTC	TRBV28	.	TRBJ2-5	many
CASREDRGRTNEQFF	TGTGCCAGCAGGGAAGACAGGGGGAGGACGAATGAGCAGTTCTTC	TRBV27	TRBD1	TRBJ2-1	many
CASSEEWGRVEETQYF	TGCGCCAGCAGTGAGGAGTGGGGGAGAGTGGAGGAGACCCAGTACTTC	TRBV10-1	.	TRBJ2-5	.
CASSLGAAYNEQFF	TGCGCCAGCAGCTTGGGAGCGGCTTACAATGAGCAGTTCTTC	TRBV5-1	.	TRBJ2-1	.
CASSLAGGATYLSGANVLTF	TGTGCCAGCAGCCTCGCTGGGGGGGCCACTTACCTCTCTGGGGCCAACGTCCTGACTTTC	TRBV7-2	.	TRBJ2-6	many
CASSSPRQGGTDTQYF	TGTGCCAGCAGTTCGCCCCGACAGGGAGGAACAGATACGCAGTATTTT	TRBV6-2/TRBV6-3	.	TRBJ2-3	many
CSARMERGYNEQFF	TGCAGTGCCCGTATGGAGAGGGGTTACAATGAGCAGTTCTTC	TRBV20-1	.	TRBJ2-1	many
CASSDRAQGTQYF	TGTGCCAGCAGCGACAGGGCTCAGGGGACCCAGTACTTC	TRBV6-6	TRBD1	TRBJ2-5	many
CASSHEAGEQETQYF	TGTGCCAGCAGCCACGAAGCGGGGGAACAAGAGACCCAGTACTTC	TRBV7-2	TRBD2	TRBJ2-5	many
CASSFYICSGGTGTGNTEAFF	.	TRBV7-2	.	TRBJ1-1	.
CATSSGISYNEQFF	TGTGCCACCAGCAGCGGGATATCCTACAATGAGCAGTTCTTC	TRBV15	.	TRBJ2-1	many
CASSLETGDRYEQYF	TGCGCCAGCAGCTTGGAGACAGGGGATCGGTACGAGCAGTACTTC	TRBV5-1	TRBD1	TRBJ2-7	many
CASSPDNLNTEAFF	TGCGCCAGCAGCCCGGACAACCTGAACACTGAAGCTTTCTTT	TRBV5-1	.	TRBJ1-1	many
CASSLVGARTDTQYF	TGCGCCAGCAGCTTAGTGGGGGCCCGCACAGATACGCAGTATTTT	TRBV5-1	.	TRBJ2-3	.
CASSSYRLAGGLNEQFF	TGTGCCAGCAGCTCCTACCGACTAGCGGGGGGACTAAATGAGCAGTTCTTC	TRBV5-6	TRBD2	TRBJ2-1	many
CASSRGGDGKLFF	TGTGCCAGCAGCCGGGGAGGTGATGGAAAACTGTTTTTT	TRBV5-5	.	TRBJ1-4	many
CASSSPEEVGTDTQYF	TGTGCCAGCAGTTCCCCTGAGGAGGTGGGCACAGATACGCAGTATTTT	TRBV6-6	.	TRBJ2-3	many
CASSAPGQGPYEQYF	TGTGCCAGCAGTGCTCCGGGACAGGGGCCCTACGAGCAGTACTTC	TRBV2	TRBD1	TRBJ2-7	many
CSATASVNTEAFF	TGCAGTGCCACCGCCAGTGTGAACACTGAAGCTTTCTTT	TRBV20-1	.	TRBJ1-1	many
CASGPLAGEVEQYF	TGTGCCAGCGGCCCACTAGCGGGAGAGGTCGAGCAGTACTTC	TRBV7-2	TRBD2	TRBJ2-7	many
CASSLVISGLADNEQFF	TGCGCCAGCAGCTTGGTGATTTCGGGACTAGCGGACAATGAGCAGTTCTTC	TRBV5-1	TRBD2	TRBJ2-1	many
CSVLKGGTDTQYF	TGCAGCGTTCTGAAGGGGGGCACAGATACGCAGTATTTT	TRBV29-1	.	TRBJ2-3	many
CASSPSDRGYNEQFF	TGTGCCAGCAGCCCGTCGGACAGGGGCTACAATGAGCAGTTCTTC	TRBV3-1	TRBD1	TRBJ2-1	many
CASSKDATNEKLFF	TGCGCCAGCAGCAAAGACGCAACTAATGAAAAACTGTTTTTT	TRBV5-1	.	TRBJ1-4	many
CASSKPGLAGPSSYNEQFF	TGTGCCAGCAGTAAACCGGGACTAGCGGGGCCCTCTTCCTACAATGAGCAGTTCTTC	TRBV6-6	TRBD2	TRBJ2-1	many
CASVRDYGYTF	TGTGCCAGTGTACGAGATTATGGCTACACCTTC	TRBV2	.	TRBJ1-2	many
CASSTSSGLWTYEQYF	TGTGCCAGCTCAACCTCATCGGGACTGTGGACCTACGAGCAGTACTTC	TRBV3-1	.	TRBJ2-7	many
CASSAGGHDQETQYF	TGTGCCAGCAGTGCAGGGGGCCATGACCAAGAGACCCAGTACTTC	TRBV2	TRBD1	TRBJ2-5	many
CATRATSSYEQYF	TGTGCCACCAGGGCCACTAGCTCCTACGAGCAGTACTTC	TRBV6-1	.	TRBJ2-7	many